A selection of T cell receptor beta chains follows, all from one sample in a study of CD8 T cells in Susac syndrome. TCRdb reprocessed the immunoSEQ multiplex PCR reads with MiXCR, giving one entry per CDR3 protein. This table holds some 400,000 distinct CDR3 sequences, around 83% found once. The sequenced material came from CD8+ T cells from PBMCs. These TCRs come from a human donor with multiple sclerosis. Each CDR3 is given with its conserved first and last residue. Fields, in order: J gene, D gene, clone size, V gene, CDR3 DNA, CDR3 protein. The D gene is left open where the match is weak. Clone size is given for some rows only: seen once, a few or many times, or a class if the clone is expanded.

j_call: TRBJ2-5
d_call: .
clone_size: .
v_call: TRBV15
cdr3_nt: TGTGCCACCAGCAGTACGGGGGAGGCGGAGACCCAGTACTTC
cdr3_aa: CATSSTGEAETQYF

j_call: TRBJ1-5
d_call: TRBD1
clone_size: .
v_call: TRBV29-1
cdr3_nt: TGCAGCGCCGGACAGGGCAATCAGCCCCAGCATTTT
cdr3_aa: CSAGQGNQPQHF

j_call: TRBJ2-7
d_call: .
clone_size: few
v_call: TRBV12-3/TRBV12-4
cdr3_nt: TGTGCCAGCAGTTCCATAGGTGACTACGAGCAGTACTTC
cdr3_aa: CASSSIGDYEQYF

j_call: TRBJ1-5
d_call: .
clone_size: few
v_call: TRBV19
cdr3_nt: TGTGCCAGTAGTATAGGACAGGGCAATCAGCCCCAGCATTTT
cdr3_aa: CASSIGQGNQPQHF

j_call: TRBJ2-1
d_call: .
clone_size: .
v_call: TRBV5-4
cdr3_nt: TGTGCCAGCAGCATTAACAATGAGCAGTTCTTC
cdr3_aa: CASSINNEQFF

j_call: TRBJ1-2
d_call: .
clone_size: .
v_call: TRBV20-1
cdr3_nt: TGCAGTGCGGGGTACAGAGAAGACTATGGCTACACCTTC
cdr3_aa: CSAGYREDYGYTF

j_call: TRBJ2-3
d_call: .
clone_size: few
v_call: TRBV7-9
cdr3_nt: TGTGCCAGCAGTAACATTCCCTGGGATACGCAGTATTTT
cdr3_aa: CASSNIPWDTQYF

j_call: TRBJ2-1
d_call: TRBD2
clone_size: .
v_call: TRBV6-1
cdr3_nt: TGTGCCAGCAGCGGAGGCCCGACTAGCGGGAGCTGGTCCTACAATGAGCAGTTCTTC
cdr3_aa: CASSGGPTSGSWSYNEQFF

j_call: TRBJ2-1
d_call: TRBD2
clone_size: .
v_call: TRBV19
cdr3_nt: TGTGCCAGTAGTTCAACTAGCGAATACTCCTACAATGAGCAGTTCTTC
cdr3_aa: CASSSTSEYSYNEQFF

j_call: TRBJ1-2
d_call: .
clone_size: .
v_call: TRBV7-9
cdr3_nt: TGTGCCAGCAGCGACCCAGGACTTAGCAATGGCTACACCTTC
cdr3_aa: CASSDPGLSNGYTF

j_call: TRBJ1-6
d_call: TRBD1
clone_size: .
v_call: TRBV7-9
cdr3_nt: TGTGCCAGCAGCTTCGACAGGGGAAATTCACCCCTCCACTTT
cdr3_aa: CASSFDRGNSPLHF

j_call: TRBJ2-3
d_call: TRBD2
clone_size: .
v_call: TRBV30
cdr3_nt: TGTGCCTGGGCGAGGACTAGCCTTCTTGCAGATACGCAGTATTTT
cdr3_aa: CAWARTSLLADTQYF

j_call: TRBJ2-4
d_call: TRBD2
clone_size: .
v_call: TRBV5-8
cdr3_nt: TGTGCCAGCAGCCCTCTAGGCGGGGGATCTAGCCAAAACATTCAGTACTTC
cdr3_aa: CASSPLGGGSSQNIQYF

j_call: TRBJ2-7
d_call: TRBD2
clone_size: .
v_call: TRBV13
cdr3_nt: TGTGCCAGCAGCCCCCGAGCGGGGGGAGTAAGTCACTACGAGCAGTACTTC
cdr3_aa: CASSPRAGGVSHYEQYF

j_call: TRBJ1-3
d_call: .
clone_size: .
v_call: TRBV27
cdr3_nt: TGTGCCAGCAGTCCCCAGACAGATCCTGGAAACACCATATATTTT
cdr3_aa: CASSPQTDPGNTIYF

j_call: TRBJ1-4
d_call: TRBD1
clone_size: .
v_call: TRBV4-1
cdr3_nt: TGCGCCAGCAGCCCTCAGGGGGCAGGGGAAAAACTGTTTTTT
cdr3_aa: CASSPQGAGEKLFF

j_call: TRBJ1-2
d_call: .
clone_size: .
v_call: TRBV13
cdr3_nt: TGTGCCAGCAGCTTAGAAGGGGGGAACTATGGCTACACCTTC
cdr3_aa: CASSLEGGNYGYTF